This TCR beta chain was captured by sequencing in a study of OX40 agonist ivuxolimab in advanced cancers. For the study at large: Earlier treatment with anti-PD-1, anti-PD-L1 or anti-CTLA-4 was permitted, and 30% to 40% had received some. Of the patients, three showed partial responses, one with hepatocellular carcinoma and two with cutaneous melanoma.

Repertoires were generated with immunoSEQ multiplex PCR, while TCRdb's copy carries only in-frame clones and drops some. The data show fewer than 200,000 clones, approximately 94% seen once. This clonotype was obtained from an adult with an advanced solid tumor such as melanoma, head and neck, liver or kidney cancer. The sequences come from CD4+ or CD8+ T cells sorted from blood, collected in a trial of the OX40 agonist ivuxolimab.

In DNA, the CDR3 is TGTGCCAGCAGTGGATACACAGGGGTCCCCTACGAGCAGTACTTC. This codes for CASSGYTGVPYEQYF. V is TRBV2 and J is TRBJ2-5, with TRBD1 matching over 7 bases. The DNA end lines up better with TRBJ2-7; the J call may be wrong. The CDR3 consists of 15 residues. Germline V gene sequence: CDR1 SNHLY, CDR2 FYNNEI.